This is a list of T cell receptor beta chains from one sample in a study of stem cell transplantation in POMP-related autoinflammatory disease. Assay used: immunoSEQ multiplex PCR; TCRdb lists only in-frame clones, some missing. The table records 68,000 or so clones, approximately 91% of them present only once. This sample comprised CD4+ T cells from PBMCs, obtained after stem cell transplantation. These receptors came from a human patient with POMP-related autoinflammation and immune dysregulation (PRAID). Part of the T cell pool may stem from the graft donor. Each CDR3 is given with its conserved first and last residue. Each record gives: V gene, D gene, clone size, J gene, CDR3 DNA, CDR3 protein. A D gene is named only where the DNA matches it firmly. For some rows the clone size is stated as once, few or many, or as a class when expanded; others skip it.

>TRBV7-3|.|.|TRBJ2-3
TGTGCCAGCAGCTTAGCCAGCACAGATACGCAGTATTTT
CASSLASTDTQYF
>TRBV7-2|.|.|TRBJ1-4
TGTGCCAGCAGCTTATCAGGGTTTGGTGGTGAAAAACTGTTTTTT
CASSLSGFGGEKLFF
>TRBV11-2|TRBD1|.|TRBJ2-7
TGTGCCAGCAGCCCACGGACAGGGCGTGAGCAGTACTTC
CASSPRTGREQYF
>TRBV12-3/TRBV12-4|TRBD2|.|TRBJ2-5
TGTGCCAGCAGCGGACTAGAAGAGAGCCAGTACTTC
CASSGLEESQYF
>TRBV7-3|.|.|TRBJ1-1
TGTGCCAGCAGCTCAGCACCACGGGAGATGAACACTGAAGCTTTCTTT
CASSSAPREMNTEAFF
>TRBV7-6|.|.|TRBJ2-3
TGTGCCAGCAGCCCGGGGAGGGGGGCTGGAACAGATACGCAGTATTTT
CASSPGRGAGTDTQYF
>TRBV3-1/TRBV3-2|TRBD1|.|TRBJ1-2
TGTGCCAGCAGCCAAGATGAGGTGGCGGTCGGCAGGGGGACTAACTATGGCTACACCTTC
CASSQDEVAVGRGTNYGYTF
>TRBV7-3|.|medium-sized|TRBJ2-1
TGTGCCAGCAGCTTCGGGACGGGTAACAATGAGCAGTTCTTC
CASSFGTGNNEQFF
>TRBV2|TRBD1|once|TRBJ2-2
TGTGCCAGCAGGCAAACAGGGGGAACCGGGGAGCTGTTTTTT
CASRQTGGTGELFF
>TRBV29-1|.|.|TRBJ2-2
TGCAGCGTTGAAGCAGTCAGCGGGGAGCTGTTTTTT
CSVEAVSGELFF
>TRBV7-9|.|.|TRBJ1-1
TGTGCCAGCAGCCACAGGGTGATGAACACTGAAGCTTTCTTT
CASSHRVMNTEAFF
>TRBV10-3|TRBD1|.|TRBJ1-4
TGTGCCATCAGTGAGTCAGGGGGCGAGAGGGAAAAACTGTTTTTT
CAISESGGEREKLFF
>TRBV10-3|TRBD1|once|TRBJ2-7
TGTGCCATCAGTGAGTCCTCACAGGGGCTTGGCTACGAGCAGTACTTC
CAISESSQGLGYEQYF
>TRBV7-2|.|.|TRBJ2-1
TGTGCCAGCAGCTGGACAGCCAGCTCCTACAATGAGCAGTTCTTC
CASSWTASSYNEQFF
>TRBV28|TRBD1|.|TRBJ1-1
TGTGCCAGCAGGGGTTCCCCAACGGACAGGGCTATGAACACTGAAGCTTTCTTT
CASRGSPTDRAMNTEAFF
>TRBV6-1|TRBD2|.|TRBJ2-1
TGTGCCAGCAGTGAAGCTTGGGCGGGGGGGAGGTTAAATGAGCAGTTCTTC
CASSEAWAGGRLNEQFF
>TRBV14|.|.|TRBJ1-1
TGTGCCAGCAGCCAACGGTACCGGCAGGGTGAAGCTTTCTTT
CASSQRYRQGEAFF
>TRBV7-8|.|.|TRBJ1-5
TGTGCCAGCAGCATGCAACAGCATAGCAATCAGCCCCAGCATTTT
CASSMQQHSNQPQHF
>TRBV27|.|.|TRBJ2-3
TGTGCCAGCAGTTTCCGGGGCAGGGACAAACTCACAGATACGCAGTATTTT
CASSFRGRDKLTDTQYF
>TRBV9|.|.|TRBJ1-6
TGTGCCAGCAGCGTAGCCCCGGGCGGTAATTCACCCCTCCACTTT
CASSVAPGGNSPLHF
>TRBV7-2|TRBD1|once|TRBJ1-4
TGTGCCAGCAGCTTGACAGGGGGGGAGAATGAAAAACTGTTTTTT
CASSLTGGENEKLFF
>TRBV15|.|.|TRBJ1-1
TGTGCCACCAGCAGAGAACAGGGAGGCACTGAAGCTTTCTTT
CATSREQGGTEAFF
>TRBV5-1|TRBD2|.|TRBJ2-3
TGCGCCAGCAGCTTGGTGGCTAGCGGAGCAGATACGCAGTATTTT
CASSLVASGADTQYF
>TRBV9|.|.|TRBJ1-6
TGTGCCAGCAGCGTAGGCAGGAGCTCCTATAATTCACCCCTCCACTTT
CASSVGRSSYNSPLHF
>TRBV18|.|.|TRBJ1-5
TGTGCCAGCTCCCCCCTGGGCAATAGCAATCAGCCCCAGCATTTT
CASSPLGNSNQPQHF
>TRBV19|.|.|TRBJ2-2
TGTGCCAGTAGTATAGTCGGTAGTGGCACCGGGGAGCTGTTTTTT
CASSIVGSGTGELFF
>TRBV28|.|.|TRBJ1-5
TGTGCCAGCAGCTGGGGTCAGGCCAGTGTTAGCAATCAGCCCCAGCATTTT
CASSWGQASVSNQPQHF
>TRBV6-5|.|.|TRBJ1-6
TGTGCCAGCAGGAGACAGGACCATAATTCACCCCTCCACTTT
CASRRQDHNSPLHF
>TRBV5-6|.|few|TRBJ1-6
TGTGCCAGCAGCTTGGAGAGGAATTCACCCCTCCACTTT
CASSLERNSPLHF
>TRBV5-1|TRBD2|.|TRBJ2-7
TGCGCCAGCAGCTTGGGACTAGCGCAACACGAGCAGTACTTC
CASSLGLAQHEQYF
>TRBV5-6|TRBD1|.|TRBJ2-7
TGTGCCAGCAGCAGTACGGGACAGAAGATCCCTCGCCGATACTTC
CASSSTGQKIPRRYF
>TRBV2|.|.|TRBJ2-5
TGTGCCAGCAGTGAAAGGAGCGGAAGGTTGGAGACCCAGTACTTC
CASSERSGRLETQYF
>TRBV28|TRBD2|.|TRBJ2-7
TGTGCCAGCAGTTCGCCCCAGCGGGATGGGTACGAGCAGTACTTC
CASSSPQRDGYEQYF
>TRBV3-1/TRBV3-2|.|.|TRBJ2-2
TGTGCCAGCAGCCTGCCCGAACCCAACATCGGGGAGCTGTTTTTT
CASSLPEPNIGELFF
>TRBV7-2|TRBD2|.|TRBJ2-3
TGTGCCAGCAGCCTAGCGGGGGGGACCGGTGGTACGCAGTATTTT
CASSLAGGTGGTQYF
>TRBV5-1|TRBD1|.|TRBJ2-4
TGCGCCAGCAGCCGGGACAGCGGCCTAAAAAACATTCAGTACTTC
CASSRDSGLKNIQYF
>TRBV7-9|.|.|TRBJ1-3
TGTGCCAGCAAAGTGGCTGGAAACACCATATATTTT
CASKVAGNTIYF
>TRBV6-6|.|.|TRBJ2-1
TGTGCCAGCAATCAACAGGCATTCTCCTACAATGAGCAGTTCTTC
CASNQQAFSYNEQFF
>TRBV2|.|.|TRBJ1-4
TGTGCCAGCGGGGTTCAGGAAAAACTGTTTTTT
CASGVQEKLFF
>TRBV6-1|.|.|TRBJ1-6
TGTGCCAGCAGTGTGAAAGGGGGAGGGCAACTCCTTCTTAATTCACCCCTCCACTTT
CASSVKGGGQLLLNSPLHF
>TRBV28|.|.|TRBJ2-5
TGTGCCAGCAGTTTAGACAGTATTCAAGAGACCCAGTACTTC
CASSLDSIQETQYF
>TRBV5-5|TRBD1|.|TRBJ2-2
TGTGCCAGCAGGCGCAGGGGGCCGACTAACACCGGGGAGCTGTTTTTT
CASRRRGPTNTGELFF
>TRBV20-1|.|.|TRBJ2-5
TGCAGTGCTAACACAGAGACCCAGTACTTC
CSANTETQYF